This T cell receptor (beta chain) came from a study of blood T cell repertoires in COVID-19. Sequenced by immunoSEQ multiplex PCR; TCRdb stores in-frame clones only, minus some. Of some 180,000 clones in the sample, roughly 76% were seen once. This CDR3 has 17 residues. The V and J ends lost 1 base and 4 bases, in that order; junction bases with no gene match: 11. In germline, CDR1 is LGHNA, CDR2 YNFKEQ. The gene calls are TRBV4-2 and TRBJ2-7; 9 bases match TRBD1. The TCR was taken from an elderly woman with COVID-19, enrolled during active disease. The sequencing sample was made of peripheral blood. In DNA form, the CDR3 reads TGTGCCAGCAGCCAAGGGAGCGGACAGGGGAAATTTTACGAGCAGTACTTC. This encodes CASSQGSGQGKFYEQYF.